The clone carrying this TCR beta chain has more than one count but fewer than ten. According to the study, TCR beta libraries were built with iRepertoire HTBI primers and CDR3-region Arm-PCR. In the original processing: Identified across the samples were over 50 TRBV segments and about 15 TRBJ segments. MiXCR, run by TCRdb on the multiplex PCR reads, gives a single entry per CDR3 protein. What appears here as the V and J calls and clone size reflects TCRdb's work, not the paper's. The sample comprises about 660,000 distinct CDR3 sequences, roughly 30% of which are singletons, and 40% to 55% rests with the top ten. The sample comes from a study of regulatory T cells in long-lasting Graves disease. This CDR3 comprises 16 residues. Germline V gives CDR1 SGHAT, CDR2 FQNNGV. V was trimmed by 1 base and J by 3 bases, leaving 15 bases between them. The time point was: persistent/refractory GD, antithyroid drugs over 5 years with positive TRAb. Scientists built the TCR library using RNA that was extracted from PBMCs.

The material was peripheral blood mononuclear cells (PBMCs), obtained when the disease was refractory, from a patient treated with antithyroid drugs. This clonotype was sampled from a female donor with Graves disease. This chain connects TRBV11-2 to TRBJ1-2; unclear D gene. The CDR3 bases are TGTGCCAGCAGCTTAGGGGGTTGGGTGAGGGACTATGGCTACACCTTC. This gives the protein CASSLGGWVRDYGYTF.